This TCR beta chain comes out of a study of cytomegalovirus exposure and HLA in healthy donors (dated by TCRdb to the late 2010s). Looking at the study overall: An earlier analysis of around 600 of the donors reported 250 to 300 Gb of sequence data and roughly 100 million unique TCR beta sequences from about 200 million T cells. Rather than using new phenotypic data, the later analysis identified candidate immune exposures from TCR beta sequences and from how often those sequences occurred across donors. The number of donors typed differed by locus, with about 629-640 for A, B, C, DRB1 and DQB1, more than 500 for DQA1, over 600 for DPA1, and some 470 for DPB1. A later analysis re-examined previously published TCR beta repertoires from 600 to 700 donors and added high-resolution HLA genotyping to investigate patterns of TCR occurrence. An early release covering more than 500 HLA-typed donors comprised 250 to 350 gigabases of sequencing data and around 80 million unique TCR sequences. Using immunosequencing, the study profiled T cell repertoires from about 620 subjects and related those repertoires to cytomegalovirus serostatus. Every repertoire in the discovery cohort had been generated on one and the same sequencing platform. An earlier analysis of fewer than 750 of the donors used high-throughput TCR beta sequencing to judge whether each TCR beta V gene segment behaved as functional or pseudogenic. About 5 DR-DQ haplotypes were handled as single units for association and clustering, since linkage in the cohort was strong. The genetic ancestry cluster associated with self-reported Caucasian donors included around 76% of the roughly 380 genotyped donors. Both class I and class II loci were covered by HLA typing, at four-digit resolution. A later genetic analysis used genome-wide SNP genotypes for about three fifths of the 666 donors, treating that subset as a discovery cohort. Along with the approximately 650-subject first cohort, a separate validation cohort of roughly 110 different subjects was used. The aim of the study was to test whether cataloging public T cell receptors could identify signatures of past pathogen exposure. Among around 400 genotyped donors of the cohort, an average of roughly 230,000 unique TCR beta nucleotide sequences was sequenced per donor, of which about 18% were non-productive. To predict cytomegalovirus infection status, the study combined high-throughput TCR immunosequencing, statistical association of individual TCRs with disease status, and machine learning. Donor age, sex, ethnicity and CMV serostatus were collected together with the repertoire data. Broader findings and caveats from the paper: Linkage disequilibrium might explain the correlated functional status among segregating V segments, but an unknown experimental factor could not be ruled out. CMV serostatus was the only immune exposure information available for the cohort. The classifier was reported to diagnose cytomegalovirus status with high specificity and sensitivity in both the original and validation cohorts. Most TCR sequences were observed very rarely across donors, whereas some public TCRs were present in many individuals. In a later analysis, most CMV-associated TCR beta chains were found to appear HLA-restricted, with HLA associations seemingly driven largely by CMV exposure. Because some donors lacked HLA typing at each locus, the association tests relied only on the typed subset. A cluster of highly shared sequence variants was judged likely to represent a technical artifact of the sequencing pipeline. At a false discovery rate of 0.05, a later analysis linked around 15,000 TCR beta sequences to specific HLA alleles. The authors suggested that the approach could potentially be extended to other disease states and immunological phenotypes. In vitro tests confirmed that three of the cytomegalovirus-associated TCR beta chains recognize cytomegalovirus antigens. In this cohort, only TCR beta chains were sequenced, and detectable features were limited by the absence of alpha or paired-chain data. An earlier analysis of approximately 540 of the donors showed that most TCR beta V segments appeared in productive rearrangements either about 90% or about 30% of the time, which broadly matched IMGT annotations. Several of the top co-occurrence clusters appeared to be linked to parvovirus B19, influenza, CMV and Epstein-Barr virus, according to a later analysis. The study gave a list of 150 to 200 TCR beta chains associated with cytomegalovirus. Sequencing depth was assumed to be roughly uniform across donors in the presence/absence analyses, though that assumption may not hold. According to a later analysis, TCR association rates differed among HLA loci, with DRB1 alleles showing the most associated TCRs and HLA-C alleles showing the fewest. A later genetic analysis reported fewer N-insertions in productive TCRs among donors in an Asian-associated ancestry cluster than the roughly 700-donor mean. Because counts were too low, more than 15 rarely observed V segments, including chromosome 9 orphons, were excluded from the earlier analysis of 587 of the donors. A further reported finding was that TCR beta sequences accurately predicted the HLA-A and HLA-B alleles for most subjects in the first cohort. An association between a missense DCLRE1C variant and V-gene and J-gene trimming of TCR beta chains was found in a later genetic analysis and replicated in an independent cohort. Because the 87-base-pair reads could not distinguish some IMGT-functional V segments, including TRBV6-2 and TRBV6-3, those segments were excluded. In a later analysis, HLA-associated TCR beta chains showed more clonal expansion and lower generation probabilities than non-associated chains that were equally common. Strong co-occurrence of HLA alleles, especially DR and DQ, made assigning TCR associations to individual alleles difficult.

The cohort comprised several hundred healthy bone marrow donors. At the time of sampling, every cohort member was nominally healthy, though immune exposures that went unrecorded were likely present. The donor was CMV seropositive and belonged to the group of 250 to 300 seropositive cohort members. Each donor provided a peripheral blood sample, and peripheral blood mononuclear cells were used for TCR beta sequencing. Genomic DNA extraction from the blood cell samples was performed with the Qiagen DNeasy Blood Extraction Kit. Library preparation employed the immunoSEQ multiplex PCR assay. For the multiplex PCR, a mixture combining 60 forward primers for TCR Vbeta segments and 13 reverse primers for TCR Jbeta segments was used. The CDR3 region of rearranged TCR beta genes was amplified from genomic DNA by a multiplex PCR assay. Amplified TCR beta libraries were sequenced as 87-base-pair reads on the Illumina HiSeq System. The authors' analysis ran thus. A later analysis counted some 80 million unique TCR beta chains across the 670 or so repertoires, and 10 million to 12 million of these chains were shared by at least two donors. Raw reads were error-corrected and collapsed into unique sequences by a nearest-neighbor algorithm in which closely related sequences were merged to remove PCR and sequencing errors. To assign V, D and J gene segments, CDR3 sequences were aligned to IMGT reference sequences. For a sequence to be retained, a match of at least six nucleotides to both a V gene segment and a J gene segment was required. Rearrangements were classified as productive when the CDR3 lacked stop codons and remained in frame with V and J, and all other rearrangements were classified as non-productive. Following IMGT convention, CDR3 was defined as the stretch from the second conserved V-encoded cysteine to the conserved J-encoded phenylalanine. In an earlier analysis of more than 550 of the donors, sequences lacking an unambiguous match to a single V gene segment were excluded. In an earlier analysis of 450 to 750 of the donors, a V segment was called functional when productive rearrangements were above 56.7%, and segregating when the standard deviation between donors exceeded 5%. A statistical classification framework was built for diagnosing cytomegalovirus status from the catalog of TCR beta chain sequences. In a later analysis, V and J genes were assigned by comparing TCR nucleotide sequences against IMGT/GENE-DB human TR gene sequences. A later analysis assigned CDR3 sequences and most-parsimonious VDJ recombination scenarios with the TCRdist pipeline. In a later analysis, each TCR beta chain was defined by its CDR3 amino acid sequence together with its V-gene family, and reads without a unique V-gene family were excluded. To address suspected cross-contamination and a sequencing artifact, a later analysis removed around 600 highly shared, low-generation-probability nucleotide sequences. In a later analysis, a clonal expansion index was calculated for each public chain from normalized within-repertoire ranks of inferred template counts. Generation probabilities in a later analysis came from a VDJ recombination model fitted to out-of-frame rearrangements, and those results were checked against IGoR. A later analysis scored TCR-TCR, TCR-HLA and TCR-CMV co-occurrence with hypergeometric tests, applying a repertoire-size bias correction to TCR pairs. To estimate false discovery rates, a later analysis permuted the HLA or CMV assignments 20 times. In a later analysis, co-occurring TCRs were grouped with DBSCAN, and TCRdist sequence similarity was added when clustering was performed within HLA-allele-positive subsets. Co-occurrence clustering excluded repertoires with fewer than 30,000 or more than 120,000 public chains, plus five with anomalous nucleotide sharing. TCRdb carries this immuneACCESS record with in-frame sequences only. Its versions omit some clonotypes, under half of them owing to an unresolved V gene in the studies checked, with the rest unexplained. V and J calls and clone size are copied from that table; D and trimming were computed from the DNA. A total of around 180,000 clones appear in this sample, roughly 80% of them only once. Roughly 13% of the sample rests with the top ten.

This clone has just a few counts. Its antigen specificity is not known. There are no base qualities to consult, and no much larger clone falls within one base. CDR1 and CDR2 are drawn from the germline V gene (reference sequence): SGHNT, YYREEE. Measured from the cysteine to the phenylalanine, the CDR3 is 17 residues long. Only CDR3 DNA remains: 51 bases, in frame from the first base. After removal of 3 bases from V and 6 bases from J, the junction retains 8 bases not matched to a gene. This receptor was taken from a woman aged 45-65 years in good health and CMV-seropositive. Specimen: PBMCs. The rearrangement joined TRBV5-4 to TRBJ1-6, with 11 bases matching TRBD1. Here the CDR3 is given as CASSSDRGRGSNSPLHF. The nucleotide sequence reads TGTGCCAGCAGCTCGGACAGGGGGCGAGGATCTAATTCACCCCTCCACTTT.